This is a list of T cell receptor beta chains from one sample in a study of blood T cells in healthy people across ages. Each CDR3 protein is one row after TCRdb ran MiXCR on the 5' RACE reads. This sample has approximately 360,000 distinct CDR3 sequences; about half occur once, and the top ten carry 45% to 55%. Sequenced input: blood. Source of these receptors: a man aged 60 to 75 in good health. The CDR3 runs from the conserved cysteine through the conserved F or W.

V: TRBV11-2; length: 16; J: TRBJ2-7; CDR3: CASSLDFRDRVHEQYF
V: TRBV7-8; length: 16; J: TRBJ2-1; CDR3: CASSFGQGRTYNEQFF
V: TRBV20-1; length: 14; J: TRBJ2-7; CDR3: CSASPAGLSYEQYF
V: TRBV9; length: 15; J: TRBJ2-7; CDR3: CASSVDTGSSYEQYF
V: TRBV20-1; length: 15; J: TRBJ2-1; CDR3: CSVKGGISSYNEQFF
V: TRBV5-1; length: 12; J: TRBJ1-4; CDR3: CASSWDGEKLFF
V: TRBV6-2/TRBV6-3; length: 16; J: TRBJ2-3; CDR3: CASSRLAGLNTDTQYF
V: TRBV6-6; length: 14; J: TRBJ2-7; CDR3: CASSYAPPANEQYF
V: TRBV29-1; length: 13; J: TRBJ1-2; CDR3: CSAGTSTNYGYTF
V: TRBV6-5; length: 13; J: TRBJ1-3; CDR3: CATKLASGNTIYF
V: TRBV2; length: 16; J: TRBJ2-1; CDR3: CASSEALAGSYNEQFF
V: TRBV3-1; length: 15; J: TRBJ2-7; CDR3: CASSRRLPRLDEQYF
V: TRBV19; length: 15; J: NA; CDR3: CASSPERGGGETQYF
V: TRBV30; length: 12; J: TRBJ2-7; CDR3: CAWSRRDGEQYF
V: TRBV12-3/TRBV12-4; length: 13; J: TRBJ2-3; CDR3: CASSCLRAEGQYF
V: TRBV4-3; length: 14; J: TRBJ2-1; CDR3: CASSPAVGNNEQFF
V: TRBV6-5; length: 14; J: TRBJ2-1; CDR3: CASGLAQTHNEQFF
V: TRBV11-3; length: 16; J: TRBJ2-1; CDR3: CASSLGGTSGYNEQFF
V: TRBV12-3/TRBV12-4; length: 15; J: TRBJ2-3; CDR3: CASSPGPSSTDTQYF
V: TRBV7-8; length: 17; J: TRBJ2-7; CDR3: CASSLGAIGGPTYEQYF
V: TRBV5-1; length: 17; J: TRBJ2-3; CDR3: CASSLAMLSMGTDTQYF
V: TRBV20-1; length: 13; J: TRBJ1-1; CDR3: CSAGRGGYTEAFF
V: TRBV11-2; length: 17; J: TRBJ1-2; CDR3: CASSSSGRDWDRGGYTF
V: TRBV7-2; length: 14; J: TRBJ2-3; CDR3: CASSHGPTAFTQYF
V: TRBV27; length: 12; J: TRBJ2-1; CDR3: CASSRPGNEQFF
V: TRBV5-1; length: 15; J: TRBJ2-1; CDR3: CASSVAGTSVDEQFF
V: TRBV20-1; length: 16; J: TRBJ2-4; CDR3: CSAILYRGIAKNIQYF
V: TRBV7-2; length: 13; J: TRBJ2-2; CDR3: CASSLRGTGELFF
V: TRBV9; length: 16; J: TRBJ2-2; CDR3: CASSVPTSGTPGELFF
V: TRBV6-2/TRBV6-3; length: 12; J: TRBJ2-3; CDR3: CASRRSSDTQYF
V: TRBV20-1; length: 14; J: TRBJ2-1; CDR3: CSATSGRGINEQFF
V: TRBV20-1; length: 17; J: TRBJ1-6; CDR3: CSAETWDGTLFNSPLHF
V: TRBV11-2; length: 10; J: TRBJ2-5; CDR3: CAIPGETQYF
V: TRBV30; length: 13; J: TRBJ2-4; CDR3: CAWSDGGADIQYF
V: TRBV5-6; length: 17; J: TRBJ2-1; CDR3: CASSLATDRGAVNEQFF
V: TRBV4-3; length: 13; J: TRBJ1-5; CDR3: CASSQETFQPQHF
V: TRBV30; length: 16; J: TRBJ1-1; CDR3: CAWSVRTGTMNTEAFF
V: TRBV7-9; length: 14; J: TRBJ2-1; CDR3: CASSDGTTGNEQFF
V: TRBV3-1; length: 14; J: NA; CDR3: CASSQAGQTYEQYF
V: TRBV7-9; length: 15; J: TRBJ2-5; CDR3: CASMILTGGEETQYF
V: TRBV24-1; length: 13; J: TRBJ2-7; CDR3: CATSAGGSHEQYF
V: TRBV5-6; length: 13; J: TRBJ2-6; CDR3: CASSLAGPNVLTF
V: TRBV7-2; length: 15; J: TRBJ1-2; CDR3: CASSLGHQANYGYTF